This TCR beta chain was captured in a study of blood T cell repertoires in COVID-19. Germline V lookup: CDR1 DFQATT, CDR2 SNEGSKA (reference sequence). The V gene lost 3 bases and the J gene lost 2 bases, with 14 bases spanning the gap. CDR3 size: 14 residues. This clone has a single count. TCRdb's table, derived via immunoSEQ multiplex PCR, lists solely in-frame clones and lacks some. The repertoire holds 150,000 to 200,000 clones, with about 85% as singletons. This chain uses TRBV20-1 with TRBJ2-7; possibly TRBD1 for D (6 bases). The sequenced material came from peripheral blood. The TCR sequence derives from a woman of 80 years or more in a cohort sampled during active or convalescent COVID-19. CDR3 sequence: CSASEKGHPYEQYF. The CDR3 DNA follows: TGCAGTGCTAGTGAAAAGGGACACCCCTACGAGCAGTACTTC.